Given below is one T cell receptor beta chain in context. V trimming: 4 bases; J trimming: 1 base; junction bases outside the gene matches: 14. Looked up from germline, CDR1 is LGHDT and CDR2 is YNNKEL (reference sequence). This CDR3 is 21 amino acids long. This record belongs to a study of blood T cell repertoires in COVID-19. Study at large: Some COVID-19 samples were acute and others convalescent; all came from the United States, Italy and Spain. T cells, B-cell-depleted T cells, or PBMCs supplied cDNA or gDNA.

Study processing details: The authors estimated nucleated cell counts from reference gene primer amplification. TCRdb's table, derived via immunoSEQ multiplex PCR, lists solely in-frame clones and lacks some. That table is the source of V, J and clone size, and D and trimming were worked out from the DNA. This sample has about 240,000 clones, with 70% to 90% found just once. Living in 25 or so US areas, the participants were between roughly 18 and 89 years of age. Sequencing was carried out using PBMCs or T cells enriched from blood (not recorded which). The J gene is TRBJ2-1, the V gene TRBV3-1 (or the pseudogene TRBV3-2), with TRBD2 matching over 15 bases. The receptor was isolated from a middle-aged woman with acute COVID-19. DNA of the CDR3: TGTGCCAGCAGCCCACCCGGACTAGCGGGAGGGACCGGAGCATCCTACAATGAGCAGTTCTTC. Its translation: CASSPPGLAGGTGASYNEQFF.